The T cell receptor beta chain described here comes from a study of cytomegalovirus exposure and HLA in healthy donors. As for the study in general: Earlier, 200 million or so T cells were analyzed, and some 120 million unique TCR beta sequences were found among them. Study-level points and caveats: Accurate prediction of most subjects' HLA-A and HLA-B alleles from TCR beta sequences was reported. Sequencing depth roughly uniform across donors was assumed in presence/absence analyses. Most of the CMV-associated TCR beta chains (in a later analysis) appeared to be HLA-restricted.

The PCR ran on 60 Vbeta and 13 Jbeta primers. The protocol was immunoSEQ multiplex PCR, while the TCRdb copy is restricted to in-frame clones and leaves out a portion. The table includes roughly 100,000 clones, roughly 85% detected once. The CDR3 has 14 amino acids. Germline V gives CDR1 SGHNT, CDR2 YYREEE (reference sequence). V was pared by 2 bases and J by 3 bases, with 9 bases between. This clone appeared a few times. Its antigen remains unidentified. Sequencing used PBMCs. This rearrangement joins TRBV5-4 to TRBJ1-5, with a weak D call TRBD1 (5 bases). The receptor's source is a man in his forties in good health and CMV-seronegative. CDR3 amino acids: CASSFGGDNQPQHF. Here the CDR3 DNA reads TGTGCCAGCAGCTTTGGAGGGGACAATCAGCCCCAGCATTTT. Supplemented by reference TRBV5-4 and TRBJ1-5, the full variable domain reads ETGVTQSPTHLIKTRGQQVTLRCSSQSGHNTVSWYQQALGQGPQFIFQYYREEENGRGNFPPRFSGLQFPNYSSELNVNALELDDSALYLCASSFGGDNQPQHFGDGTRLSIL.